A single sample is the source of the 12 T cell receptor beta chains below, sequenced in a study of shared clonotypes between healthy human individuals. Here immunoSEQ multiplex PCR was the method, and the copy in TCRdb shows in-frame clones only, minus some. The table lists about 1.5 million clones, around 98% of them singletons. The sequenced sample consisted of naive CD4+ T cells sorted from blood. Stated subset: CD45RA+ positively selected. These receptor sequences come from a young man in good health.

This clone was seen only once. V usage is TRBV9 and J usage is TRBJ2-1; 8 bases align to TRBD2. Germline loops: CDR1 SGDLS, CDR2 YYNGEE. The V gene end was trimmed by 5 bases and the J gene end by 9 bases; junction bases not matched to a gene: 13. CDR3 length: 15 residues. The chain's CDR3 is CASSVGPGGPIEQFF. In DNA, the CDR3 is TGTGCCAGCAGTGTTGGCCCGGGAGGGCCAATTGAGCAGTTCTTC.

J is TRBJ2-1 and V is TRBV11-2, with 7 nucleotides matching TRBD2. The length of the CDR3 is 18 residues. V was pared by 2 bases and J by 4 bases, with 14 bases of the junction left unmatched. Looked up from germline, CDR1 is SGHAT and CDR2 is FQNNGV. The CDR3: CASSLRSSTRLAYNEQFF. The CDR3 nucleotides are TGTGCCAGCAGCTTAAGGTCATCGACAAGACTAGCTTACAATGAGCAGTTCTTC.

V usage is TRBV28 and J usage is TRBJ2-1, with TRBD2 matching over 13 bases. With V trimmed by 5 bases and J by 6 bases, 1 base remained unmatched. Germline values: CDR1 MDHEN, CDR2 SYDVKM. CDR3 length: 14 residues. The CDR3 here is CASSGLAGVNEQFF. CDR3 DNA: TGTGCCAGCAGTGGACTAGCGGGAGTCAATGAGCAGTTCTTC.

This chain joins TRBV7-2 and TRBJ1-2; D is unclear. The CDR3 is made up of 13 amino acids. Germline CDR1 reads SGHTA; CDR2 reads FQGNSA. V gave up 5 bases and J gave up 1 base, with 8 bases separating them. The CDR3 bases are TGTGCCAGCAGCGCGGCTGTTAACTATGGCTACACCTTC. It is translated as CASSAAVNYGYTF. The whole variable domain, filled in from reference TRBV7-2 and TRBJ1-2, reads GAGVSQSPSNKVTEKGKDVELRCDPISGHTALYWYRQSLGQGLEFLIYFQGNSAPDKSGLPSDRFSAERTGGSVSTLTIQRTQQEDSAVYLCASSAAVNYGYTFGSGTRLTVV.

This chain links TRBV19 with TRBJ1-3; D call uncertain. V was shortened by 2 bases and J by 0 bases, with 17 bases between the two germline ends. CDR3 size: 18 residues. Germline loops: CDR1 LNHDA, CDR2 SQIVND (reference sequence). CDR3 nucleotide sequence: TGTGCCAGTAGTATAAAATTTGACGCCAGGATCTCTGGAAACACCATATATTTT. It specifies CASSIKFDARISGNTIYF.

This chain links TRBV19 with TRBJ1-5, with D possibly TRBD1 on 6 matching bases. CDR1 and CDR2 (germline): LNHDA, SQIVND (reference sequence). The V gene lost 6 bases and the J gene lost 7 bases, with 19 bases spanning the gap. The CDR3 is 15 residues long. The CDR3 sequence is CASRNHYRVGQPQHF. The CDR3 DNA reads TGTGCCAGTAGAAACCACTACAGGGTCGGGCAGCCCCAGCATTTT.

This chain uses TRBV5-1 with TRBJ2-7, with 9 nucleotides matching TRBD1. V gave up 1 base and J gave up 2 bases; unmatched junction bases: 13. Germline-derived CDR1 and CDR2 are SGHRS and YFSETQ. The CDR3 is 18 residues long. The CDR3 bases are TGCGCCAGCAGCTTGAAGAGCACCCCGGGACAGGGAGCCTACGAGCAGTACTTC. It codes for CASSLKSTPGQGAYEQYF.

CDR3 nucleotides: TGTGCCAGCAGTTACTCGAACCCGCAGTACTTC. Its translation: CASSYSNPQYF. The V gene is TRBV6-6, the J gene TRBJ2-7; no definite D call. Germline loops: CDR1 MNHNY, CDR2 SVGAGI (reference sequence). The CDR3 loop spans 11 amino acids. The germline V and J ends were trimmed by 0 bases and 9 bases, with 6 bases remaining between them.

This rearrangement joins TRBV7-8 to TRBJ2-7; TRBD1 might be the D (5 bases). Trimming removed 1 base at V and 2 bases at J, with 9 bases between. The CDR3 consists of 14 residues. Germline V gives CDR1 SGHVS, CDR2 FQNEAQ. DNA of the CDR3: TGTGCCAGCAGCTTAGAATTGGGGCCCTACGAGCAGTACTTC. Encoded protein: CASSLELGPYEQYF.

The chain employs TRBV5-1 and TRBJ1-1; D gene unclear. This CDR3 contains 14 residues. CDR1 and CDR2 from the germline V gene are SGHRS and YFSETQ. V shed 4 bases and J shed 0 bases, with 10 bases lying between them. CDR3 coding DNA: TGCGCCAGCAGCCGCGACACTATGAACACTGAAGCTTTCTTT. Protein: CASSRDTMNTEAFF.

The rearrangement uses TRBV7-9 and TRBJ2-7, with 7 bases fitting TRBD1. Germline trimming cut 5 bases from V and 5 bases from J; bases unmatched to any gene: 3. CDR1 and CDR2 (germline): SEHNR, FQNEAQ (reference sequence). The length of the CDR3 is 12 residues. CDR3: CASSADRDEQYF. The CDR3 DNA follows: TGTGCCAGCAGCGCAGACAGGGACGAGCAGTACTTC.

In its sample, this clone was seen once. The chain links TRBV5-1 to TRBJ2-7; the D is unclear. The CDR3 loop spans 13 amino acids. The germline V and J ends were trimmed by 5 bases and 3 bases, with 12 bases remaining between them. The germline V gene encodes CDR1 SGHRS and CDR2 YFSETQ. This chain's CDR3 is CASSTFGDYEQYF. CDR3 in DNA: TGCGCCAGCAGTACCTTTGGGGACTACGAGCAGTACTTC.